Below are 3 T cell receptor beta chains sequenced from a single sample in a study of cytomegalovirus exposure and HLA in healthy donors. The PCR used 60 Vbeta and 13 Jbeta primers. Data came from immunoSEQ multiplex PCR; TCRdb stores just in-frame clones and leaves some out. Among 200,000 to 250,000 clones listed, approximately 80% were seen once. Sequenced sample: PBMCs. The receptors come from a man aged 35 to 55 in good health and CMV-seronegative.

DNA of the CDR3: TGTGCCAGCAGCGCCCGGGAACCTGCTAACTATGGCTACACCTTC. Translating gives CASSAREPANYGYTF. The J gene is TRBJ1-2, the V gene TRBV7-9; no clear D gene. Germline V gene sequence: CDR1 SEHNR, CDR2 FQNEAQ (reference sequence). Trimming cost V 5 bases and J 0 bases, with 13 bases left between them. The CDR3 is 15 residues long.

The chain has TRBV2 and TRBJ1-6; D ambiguous. CDR3 length: 16 amino acids. Germline-derived CDR1 and CDR2 are SNHLY and FYNNEI. Trimming pared 4 bases from V and 10 bases from J, leaving 20 bases between. The CDR3 nucleotides read TGTGCCAGCAGTGTTTCTATGGCAGGTAGTGGCTCACCCCTCCACTTT. Translation: CASSVSMAGSGSPLHF.

This chain uses TRBV5-5 with TRBJ1-1; 8 nucleotides align to TRBD1. From germline, CDR1 is SGHKS and CDR2 YYEKEE (reference sequence). Germline trimming cut 1 base from V and 2 bases from J; bases unmatched to any gene: 4. CDR3 length equals 15 residues. CDR3 in DNA: TGTGCCAGCAGCTTGCGGACAGGGAGAAACACTGAAGCTTTCTTT. Translated, it gives CASSLRTGRNTEAFF.